Below, 12 T cell receptor beta chains from the same sample are listed, as sequenced in a study of CD8 T cell repertoires and HIV-1 epitope variants. Their antigen targets remain unknown. Some clones are missing from TCRdb's copy, which holds only in-frame ones; the method was immunoSEQ multiplex PCR. The sample has several thousand clones, 68% seen once. Source material: cultured CD8+ T cells derived from PBMCs. All receptors come from a male donor with HIV.

The V gene is TRBV7-8, the J gene TRBJ2-4, with a possible D match to TRBD2 (6 bases). This CDR3 has 18 residues. Germline CDR1 and CDR2: SGHVS and FQNEAQ. Deletions cut 0 bases from V and 6 bases from J, with 21 bases between. The CDR3 DNA reads TGTGCCAGCAGCTTAGCGGGGTGGGGGGTACCGCACGGAAACATTCAGTACTTC. Translation: CASSLAGWGVPHGNIQYF.

This sequence joins TRBV29-1 and TRBJ2-2; 14 bases match TRBD2. Germline-derived CDR1 and CDR2 are SQVTM and ANQGSEA. CDR3 length: 17 amino acids. V was pared by 1 base and J by 7 bases, with 8 bases of the junction left unmatched. DNA for the CDR3: TGCAGCGTTGAAGGCCCGACTAGCGGGGGGGCCGGCGGGGAGCTGTTTTTT. This codes for CSVEGPTSGGAGGELFF.

V is TRBV6-6 and J is TRBJ2-6; D gene unclear. The CDR3 is 14 amino acids. Germline CDR1 is MNHNY and CDR2 is SVGAGI (reference sequence). V gave up 7 bases and J gave up 1 base, with 8 bases separating them. For the CDR3, the DNA is TGTGCCAGCACCTTAGTATCTGGGGCCAACGTCCTGACTTTC. Its translation: CASTLVSGANVLTF.

The chain is built from TRBV4-1 and TRBJ1-1, with D possibly being TRBD1 (5 bases). This CDR3 has 16 residues. V shed 0 bases and J shed 1 base, with 12 bases lying between them. CDR1 is MGHRA and CDR2 is YSYEKL in the germline V gene. The CDR3 loop reads CASSQDVGQGNTEAFF. The CDR3 DNA reads as TGCGCCAGCAGCCAAGATGTTGGGCAGGGGAACACTGAAGCTTTCTTT.

This clone was seen a handful of times. This sequence joins TRBV5-1 and TRBJ1-1; no clear D. The V and J ends lost 0 bases and 3 bases respectively, with 6 bases between them. The CDR3 is 13 amino acids. CDR1 is SGHRS, CDR2 YFSETQ, per germline. DNA of the CDR3: TGCGCCAGCAGCTTGGCGAGGGACACTGAAGCTTTCTTT. It is translated as CASSLARDTEAFF.

The chain links TRBV27 to TRBJ2-7; 8 bases align to TRBD2. CDR3 size: 16 residues. Per germline, CDR1 MNHEY and CDR2 SMNVEV (reference sequence). The trim removed 5 bases at V and 0 bases at J, leaving 9 bases unmatched. Written as DNA, the CDR3 is TGTGCCAGCAGTCAGGGCGGGGGGCCCCTCTCCTACGAGCAGTACTTC. It encodes CASSQGGGPLSYEQYF.

The CDR3: CASSFSGEGSYEQYF. The CDR3, as DNA: TGTGCCAGCAGTTTTAGCGGAGAGGGCTCCTACGAGCAGTACTTC. The J gene is TRBJ2-7, the V gene TRBV27; D perhaps matches TRBD2 (6 bases). CDR3 length equals 15 residues. Looked up from germline, CDR1 is MNHEY and CDR2 is SMNVEV (reference sequence). V was trimmed by 3 bases and J by 0 bases, leaving 12 bases between them.

The genes are TRBV7-3 and TRBJ2-3; 13 nucleotides line up with TRBD2. V was pared by 4 bases and J by 4 bases, with 5 bases of the junction left unmatched. The germline CDR1 and CDR2 sequences are SGHTA and FQGTGA. The CDR3 length is 16 residues. CDR3 sequence: CASSSGTSGASDTQYF. Written as DNA, the CDR3 is TGTGCCAGCAGCTCTGGGACTAGCGGGGCCTCAGATACGCAGTATTTT.

The rearrangement uses TRBV29-1 and TRBJ2-3; 7 bases map to TRBD2. Germline V gene lookup returns CDR1 SQVTM and CDR2 ANQGSEA. V shed 4 bases and J 1 base; nucleotides not matched to a gene: 5. The CDR3 contains 14 residues. The chain's CDR3 is CSVAGGVGTDTQYF. CDR3 in DNA: TGCAGCGTTGCGGGGGGAGTAGGCACAGATACGCAGTATTTT.

This chain's CDR3 is CASSYRGTGELFF. The CDR3 DNA sequence: TGTGCCAGCAGCTACAGGGGAACCGGGGAGCTGTTTTTT. This chain links TRBV7-9 with TRBJ2-2; 7 nucleotides line up with TRBD1. The CDR3 totals 13 residues. Germline-derived CDR1 and CDR2 are SEHNR and FQNEAQ (reference sequence). Trimming took 4 bases from V and 5 from J; bases not matched to a gene: 1.

The rearrangement joins TRBV11-2 to TRBJ2-1; a weak D match, TRBD1 (6 bases). This CDR3 region has 15 residues. V lost 1 base to trimming and J lost 3 bases, with 10 bases between them. CDR1 is SGHAT, CDR2 FQNNGV, per germline. The CDR3 nucleotides are TGTGCCAGCAGCTTAGCCGGACAGAGCTACAATGAGCAGTTCTTC. This encodes CASSLAGQSYNEQFF.

The chain links TRBV28 to TRBJ2-5; 8 positions match TRBD1. CDR1 is MDHEN and CDR2 is SYDVKM in the germline V gene. This CDR3 has 14 amino acids. The J segment lost 5 bases and the V segment lost 5 bases, leaving 7 bases of the junction unmatched. The CDR3 loop reads CASSPTGVGETQYF. The CDR3 DNA follows: TGTGCCAGCAGTCCGACAGGGGTTGGGGAGACCCAGTACTTC.